The following is a T cell receptor (beta chain) sequence with its context. Its matching antigen is unknown. Germline values: CDR1 LNHDA, CDR2 SQIVND (reference sequence). Trimming stripped 2 bases from V and 7 bases from J, with 15 bases between. This CDR3 contains 15 residues. It was by quantitative 5'-RACE with molecular barcodes that TCR beta libraries were made. TCRdb re-called the 5' RACE reads through MiXCR, storing one row per CDR3 protein. The profile shows 350,000 or so distinct CDR3 sequences, 8% of them singletons. These data come from a study of CD8 T cells in ankylosing spondylitis. General study points: Clones tied to disease were said to be significantly enriched in matched ankylosing spondylitis synovial fluid. Previously reported in reactive arthritis synovial fluid and blood were some of the motif variants. There was a TCR beta motif, made of several highly homologous variants, that appeared characteristic of ankylosing spondylitis blood. With a CD8+ phenotype, disease-linked clones were relatively rare in peripheral blood.

V is TRBV19 and J is TRBJ2-1; D not certain. This receptor was obtained from a male donor with ankylosing spondylitis. The sequenced sample was blood, either unsorted or a sorted T cell fraction (not recorded which). The CDR3 sequence is CASSILGDPSNEQFF. CDR3 DNA sequence: TGTGCCAGTAGTATATTGGGTGATCCGAGTAATGAGCAGTTCTTC. The full variable domain, in which reference TRBV19 and TRBJ2-1 provide the parts outside the CDR3, is DGGITQSPKYLFRKEGQNVTLSCEQNLNHDAMYWYRQDPGQGLRLIYYSQIVNDFQKGDIAEGYSVSREKKESFPLTVTSAQKNPTAFYLCASSILGDPSNEQFFGPGTRLTVL.